This TCR beta chain originates from a study of blood T cell repertoires in COVID-19. For the study at large: Acute-phase and convalescent COVID-19 samples originated in the United States, Italy and Spain.

V was cut by 1 base and J by 1 base, with 13 bases left in between. Germline V gene lookup returns CDR1 SGHDN and CDR2 FVKESK. This CDR3 is 16 amino acids long. Participants spanned ages roughly 18 to 95 years and resided in about two dozen US areas. The authors' processing: For nucleated cells, counts were estimated from reference gene primer amplification. The method was immunoSEQ multiplex PCR; TCRdb's version includes in-frame clones alone and lacks a portion of them. The D gene and trimming were derived from the DNA, and the V and J assignments and clone size from that table. Of under 400,000 clones listed, approximately 86% are singletons.

This chain uses TRBV14 with TRBJ1-1, with D hard to call. This TCR derives from a woman in her 40s with acute COVID-19. Sequenced material: PBMCs or T cells enriched from blood (not recorded which). The CDR3 DNA reads TGTGCCAGCAGCCAAGTCCTCCCCAGTTCGAACACTGAAGCTTTCTTT. This encodes CASSQVLPSSNTEAFF.